The rows below give T cell receptor beta chains drawn from one sample of a study of cytomegalovirus exposure and HLA in healthy donors. Method: immunoSEQ multiplex PCR; TCRdb's copy keeps in-frame clones and lacks some. In the table there are about 120,000 clones, around 83% of which are singletons. Sequenced material: PBMCs. The receptors stem from a human donor in good health. The CDR3 runs from the conserved cysteine through the conserved F or W. A D gene is named only where the DNA matches it firmly. Only some rows state a clone size, as once, few, many or a class for expanded clones.

v_call,clone_size,j_call,d_call,cdr3_nt,cdr3_aa
TRBV12-5,.,TRBJ2-3,TRBD2,TGTGCTAGTGGTTTTGGACTAGCGGGGGATGGCACAGATACGCAGTATTTT,CASGFGLAGDGTDTQYF
TRBV7-9,.,TRBJ2-3,TRBD2,TGTGCCAGCAGCTTAGTGAGCGGGGGCGAGGCCGATACGCAGTATTTT,CASSLVSGGEADTQYF
TRBV1,few,TRBJ2-7,.,TGCACCAGCAGCGGACCCGGGACTAAAACGGAGCTTTGCTCCTACGAGCAGTACTTC,CTSSGPGTKTELCSYEQYF
TRBV7-9,.,TRBJ1-1,.,TGTGCCAGCAGCTTGGGGGGGACCACTGAAGCTTTCTTT,CASSLGGTTEAFF
TRBV6-4,.,TRBJ2-2,.,TGTGCCAGCAGTGACGGGAGTTCCTCAGGCCCCGGGGAGCTGTTTTTT,CASSDGSSSGPGELFF
TRBV4-1,.,TRBJ2-3,TRBD2,TGCGCCACACGGGAGGGACTTAGCACAGATACGCAGTATTTT,CATREGLSTDTQYF
TRBV6-5,.,TRBJ1-5,.,TGTGCCACCACCGGTGGGGGGACTGGGCAGCCCCAGCATTTT,CATTGGGTGQPQHF
TRBV29-1,.,TRBJ2-7,TRBD1,TGCAGCGTCAGGGACAGGGGAAATTACTACGAGCAGTACTTC,CSVRDRGNYYEQYF
TRBV19,.,TRBJ2-3,.,TGTGCCAGTAGTATCCCCGGAGGGAGTTTCGGAGATACGCAGTATTTT,CASSIPGGSFGDTQYF
TRBV5-8,.,TRBJ1-6,.,TGTGCCAGCACTAGAGGCGGAGATTTAGCTCCCCTCCACTTT,CASTRGGDLAPLHF
TRBV27,.,TRBJ2-7,TRBD2,TGTGCCAGCACCTTACGGGGGGGTTTCACCTACGAGCAGTACTTC,CASTLRGGFTYEQYF
TRBV10-3,.,TRBJ1-5,.,TGTGCCATCAGTGAGTACAGAGATCAGCCCCAGCATTTT,CAISEYRDQPQHF
TRBV6-1,.,TRBJ2-5,TRBD2,TGTGCCAGCAACCCGGGACTAGCGGGCCAAGAGACCCAGTACTTC,CASNPGLAGQETQYF
TRBV5-6,.,TRBJ2-2,.,TGTGCCAGCAGCTTGGTTTCAGGGAAGGTGTTTTTT,CASSLVSGKVFF
TRBV19,.,TRBJ1-5,TRBD1,TGTGCCAGTAGTAAGACAGGGGAAAGCCAGCCCCAGCATTTT,CASSKTGESQPQHF
TRBV5-1,.,TRBJ2-1,.,TGCGCCAGCAAACCCCCCGGAGATGAGCAGTTCTTC,CASKPPGDEQFF
TRBV6-5,.,TRBJ2-7,TRBD1,TGTGCCAGCAGTTACGGACAGGGGGGCTCCTACGAGCAGTACTTC,CASSYGQGGSYEQYF
TRBV7-7,.,TRBJ2-7,TRBD2,TGTGCTAGCAGCCCTGTGGTCGGCGGGGGGTTCTACGAGCAGTACTTC,CASSPVVGGGFYEQYF
TRBV6-5,.,TRBJ1-1,TRBD1,TGTGCCAGCACCCCCGGGACAGGGAGTTCTGAAGCTTTCTTT,CASTPGTGSSEAFF
TRBV7-2,.,TRBJ2-7,TRBD1,TGTGCCAGCAGCTCGGGACAGGCCCTCTTCGAGCAGTACTTC,CASSSGQALFEQYF
TRBV9,.,TRBJ2-3,TRBD2,TGTGCCAGCAGCTCTAGCGGGGGGGCTTCGAGAGATACGCAGTATTTT,CASSSSGGASRDTQYF
TRBV13,.,TRBJ1-6,.,TGTGCCAGCAGCACCCCCCCCCGGGGTTCACCCCTCCACTTT,CASSTPPRGSPLHF
TRBV21-1,.,TRBJ1-2,.,TGTGCCAGCAAATTTCGACAGGGTGGCTACACCTTC,CASKFRQGGYTF
TRBV18,.,TRBJ1-1,.,TGTGCCAGCTCACCAACCACGGACAGCGTACGACCCGAAGCTTTCTTT,CASSPTTDSVRPEAFF
TRBV7-6,.,TRBJ1-6,.,TGTGCCAGCAGTTCCCGGAGCTCCTATAATTCACCCCTCCACTTT,CASSSRSSYNSPLHF
TRBV19,.,TRBJ2-5,.,TGTGCCAGTAGTCAGGGAAGAGCGGAGACCCAGTACTTC,CASSQGRAETQYF
TRBV5-1,few,TRBJ1-4,TRBD1,TGCGCCAGCAGCACACAGGGGACTTATGAAAAACTGTTTTTT,CASSTQGTYEKLFF
TRBV9,.,TRBJ2-2,TRBD1,TGTGCCAGCGGAGACAGGGTGAACACCGGGGAGCTGTTTTTT,CASGDRVNTGELFF
TRBV2,.,TRBJ1-5,TRBD1,TGTGCCAGCAGTGAACAGGGACAGGGCGGTCAGCCCCAGCATTTT,CASSEQGQGGQPQHF
TRBV29-1,.,TRBJ2-3,TRBD2,TGCAGCGGGAACAGCGGGGGGTCGATCGCAGATACGCAGTATTTT,CSGNSGGSIADTQYF
TRBV29-1,.,TRBJ2-5,TRBD1,TGCAGCGTGACACAGGGGGCTGGGGAGACCCAGTACTTC,CSVTQGAGETQYF
TRBV4-1,.,TRBJ2-7,.,TGCGCCAGCAGCCAAGGCCCCCAGTTCGATTACGAGCAGTACTTC,CASSQGPQFDYEQYF
TRBV6-5,.,TRBJ2-7,.,TGTGCCAGCAGGTCCGGACAGTTGCCCAACGAGCAGTACTTC,CASRSGQLPNEQYF
TRBV27,.,TRBJ2-1,TRBD2,TGTGCCAGCAAAGGACTAGCGGGGGGGAATGAGCAGTTCTTC,CASKGLAGGNEQFF
TRBV15,.,TRBJ1-1,TRBD1,TGTGCCACCAGCTGGACAGGGGGTTGGACTGAAGCTTTCTTT,CATSWTGGWTEAFF
TRBV27,.,TRBJ1-1,TRBD1,TGTGCCAGCAGTCGAACAGGGGAGTTGGACACTGAAGCTTTCTTT,CASSRTGELDTEAFF
TRBV28,.,TRBJ1-2,.,TGTGCCAGCAGACCACACCCCGGCGGGACTAACTATGGCTACACCTTC,CASRPHPGGTNYGYTF
TRBV5-4,.,TRBJ2-7,TRBD1,TGTGCCAGCAGCCCCGGGACAGGGGCCTACGAGCAGTACTTC,CASSPGTGAYEQYF
TRBV6-6,.,TRBJ2-7,.,TGTGCCAGCAGGGTGACTACCGGGGTCTACGAGCAGTACTTC,CASRVTTGVYEQYF
TRBV6-4,.,TRBJ2-1,TRBD2,TGTGCCAGCAGTGACTTAGCGGGGGGATACAATGAGCAGTTCTTC,CASSDLAGGYNEQFF
TRBV15,.,TRBJ1-1,TRBD1,TGTGCCACCAGCAGAGATCCCGGGACAGTGAACACTGAAGCTTTCTTT,CATSRDPGTVNTEAFF
TRBV2,.,TRBJ1-1,.,TGTGCCAGCAGTCCGCTAGGCTACTGGGGCGCCGATGGCACTGAAGCTTTCTTT,CASSPLGYWGADGTEAFF
TRBV4-2,.,TRBJ1-4,.,TGTGCCAGCAGCCAACTACTGTCTCAGGGGCCTGCAACTAATGAAAAACTGTTTTTT,CASSQLLSQGPATNEKLFF
TRBV4-2,.,TRBJ2-7,TRBD1,TGTGCCAGCAGCCAGGACAGACAGGGAAGCTACGAGCAGTACTTC,CASSQDRQGSYEQYF
TRBV19,.,TRBJ1-2,.,TGTGCCAGTAGTATGCAGGGGAACTATGGCTACACCTTC,CASSMQGNYGYTF
TRBV7-7,.,TRBJ2-7,.,TGTGCCAGCAGCTTAGTAGTTACCTCCGAGCAGTACTTC,CASSLVVTSEQYF
TRBV6-1,.,TRBJ2-7,.,TGTGCCAGCAGTGCGATCACAGGGAACTCCTACGAGCAGTACTTC,CASSAITGNSYEQYF
TRBV14,.,TRBJ2-7,TRBD2,TGTGCCAGCAGCCCCCGGTCTAGCGGAGGCGAGCAGTACTTC,CASSPRSSGGEQYF
TRBV4-2,many,TRBJ1-5,.,TGTGCCAGCAGCCAAGACCCTCCGGGAGGCAATCAGCCCCAGCATTTT,CASSQDPPGGNQPQHF
TRBV5-4,.,TRBJ2-1,TRBD1,TGTGCCAGCAGCTTTACAGAAAGGGGGCGCCCCCCCGGGTTTGCCAATGAGCAGTTCTTC,CASSFTERGRPPGFANEQFF
TRBV2,.,TRBJ1-2,.,TGTGCCAGCGCGCACGCTGATCGGGGCTACACCTTC,CASAHADRGYTF